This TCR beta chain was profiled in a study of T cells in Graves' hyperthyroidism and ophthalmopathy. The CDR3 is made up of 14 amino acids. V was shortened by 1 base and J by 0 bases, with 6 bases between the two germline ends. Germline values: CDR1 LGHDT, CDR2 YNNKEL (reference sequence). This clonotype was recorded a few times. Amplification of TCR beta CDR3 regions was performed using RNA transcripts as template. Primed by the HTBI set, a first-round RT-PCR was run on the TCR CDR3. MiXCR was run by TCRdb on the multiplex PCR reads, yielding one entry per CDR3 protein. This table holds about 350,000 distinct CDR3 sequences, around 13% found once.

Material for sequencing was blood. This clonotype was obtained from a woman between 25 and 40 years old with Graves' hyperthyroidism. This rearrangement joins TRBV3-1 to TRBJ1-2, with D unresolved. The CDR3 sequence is CASSQGEANYGYTF. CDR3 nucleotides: TGTGCCAGCAGCCAAGGAGAAGCTAACTATGGCTACACCTTC.